The table lists the clone carrying this T cell receptor beta chain with many counts. This record belongs to a study of T-cell memory formation after mild COVID-19. CDR3 length equals 15 residues. V was shortened by 3 bases and J by 5 bases, with 14 bases between the two germline ends. Barcoded TCR alpha and TCR beta cDNA libraries with UMIs came from 5'RACE using constant-segment primers. TCRdb redid the calling of the 5' RACE reads with MiXCR, one entry per CDR3 protein. The sample has 280,000 or so distinct CDR3 sequences, roughly 8% seen once. This receptor was identified in a young man who had mild COVID-19 (a few samples of this study predate the infection). Cell type and time point are not known. The J gene is TRBJ1-3, the V gene TRBV12-3 or TRBV12-4; D gene ambiguous. Sequencing was performed on PBMCs or a T cell subset sorted from them (not recorded which). The CDR3 protein is CASSFVRVGRNTIYF. Written as DNA, the CDR3 is TGTGCCAGCAGTTTTGTGAGGGTAGGGAGAAACACCATATATTTT.